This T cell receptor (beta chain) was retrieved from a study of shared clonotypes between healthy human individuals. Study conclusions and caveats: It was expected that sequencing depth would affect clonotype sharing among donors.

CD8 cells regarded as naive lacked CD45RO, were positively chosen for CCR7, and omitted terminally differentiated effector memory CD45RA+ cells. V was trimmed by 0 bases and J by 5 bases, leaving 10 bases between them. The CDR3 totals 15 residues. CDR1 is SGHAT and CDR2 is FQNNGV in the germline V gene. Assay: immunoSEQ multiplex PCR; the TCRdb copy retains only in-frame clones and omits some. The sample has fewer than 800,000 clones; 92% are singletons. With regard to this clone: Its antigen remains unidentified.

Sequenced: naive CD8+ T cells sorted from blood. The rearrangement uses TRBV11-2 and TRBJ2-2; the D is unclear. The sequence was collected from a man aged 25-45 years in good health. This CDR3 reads CASSLEWVETGELFF. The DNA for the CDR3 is TGTGCCAGCAGCTTAGAGTGGGTAGAAACCGGGGAGCTGTTTTTT.